These 19 T cell receptor beta chains share one sample of origin, sequenced in a study of graft-versus-host responses after intestinal transplantation. Antigens of these TCRs are unknown. Sequenced by immunoSEQ multiplex PCR; TCRdb stores in-frame clones only, minus some. The sample includes roughly 89,000 clones, roughly 91% seen only once; the top ten take approximately 0.1%. The material was unstimulated CD4+ T cells sorted from spleen or lymph node cells, obtained before intestinal transplant. The receptors come from a human donor who received an intestinal transplant.

V usage is TRBV10-2 and J usage is TRBJ2-1; 9 bases are shared with TRBD2. CDR3 size: 17 residues. CDR1 is WSHSY, CDR2 SAAADI, per germline. V was clipped by 2 bases and J by 4 bases; unmatched bases: 9. For the CDR3, the DNA is TGCGCCAGCAGTGAGGCCTACAGAGCGGGGGGATACAATGAGCAGTTCTTC. It translates to CASSEAYRAGGYNEQFF.

Concerning this clone: The same CDR3 is also encoded by other DNA sequences in this sample. The chain carries TRBV30 and TRBJ1-3; D possibly corresponds to TRBD1 (5 bases). Between the trimmed V and J ends, which lost 3 bases and 1 base, there was a span of 10 bases. The germline V gene encodes CDR1 GTSNPN and CDR2 SVGIG (reference sequence). CDR3 length: 14 residues. CDR3 DNA sequence: TGTGCCTGGAGCCGAACAGGTTCTGGAAACACCATATATTTT. It translates to CAWSRTGSGNTIYF. The full variable domain, its missing parts supplied by reference TRBV30 and TRBJ1-3, is SQTIHQWPATLVQPVGSPLSLECTVEGTSNPNLYWYRQAAGRGLQLLFYSVGIGQISSEVPQNLSASRPQDRQFILSSKKLLLSDSGFYLCAWSRTGSGNTIYFGEGSWLTVV.

The J gene is TRBJ1-2, the V gene TRBV15; 7 positions agree with TRBD1. The germline gives CDR1 LNHNV, CDR2 YYDKDF (reference sequence). The CDR3 is made up of 17 amino acids. Unmatched junction bases numbered 17, after V lost 5 bases and J lost 5 bases. The CDR3 nucleotides read TGTGCCACCAGCGACGTACCGGGACAGATAATTACTTATGGCTACACCTTC. It specifies CATSDVPGQIITYGYTF.

The chain couples TRBV6-1 to TRBJ2-7, with a weak D call TRBD1 (6 bases). V dropped 4 bases and J dropped 0 bases, with 7 bases sitting between them. The germline CDR1 and CDR2 sequences are MNHNS and SASEGT. This CDR3 has 13 amino acids. DNA for the CDR3: TGTGCCAGCAGTGGGACAGCCTCCTACGAGCAGTACTTC. Amino acids: CASSGTASYEQYF.

This clone was counted a single time. The J gene is TRBJ1-2, the V gene TRBV7-2; 7 bases are shared with TRBD1. Trimming cost V 1 base and J 3 bases; bases outside gene matches: 8. Germline V gives CDR1 SGHTA, CDR2 FQGNSA. The CDR3 loop spans 16 amino acids. The CDR3 reads CASSLGPGGEDYGYTF. The CDR3 nucleotides are TGTGCCAGCAGCTTAGGCCCAGGGGGAGAGGACTATGGCTACACCTTC.

The CDR3 protein is CASSPRGSNYGYTF. CDR3 DNA: TGTGCCAGTAGTCCCAGGGGGTCTAACTATGGCTACACCTTC. The chain links TRBV19 to TRBJ1-2, with 7 bases identical to TRBD1. CDR3 length: 14 amino acids. Germline-derived CDR1 and CDR2 are LNHDA and SQIVND (reference sequence). The V and J ends lost 5 bases and 0 bases, in that order; junction bases with no gene match: 3.

The rearrangement joins TRBV19 to TRBJ1-6; D may be TRBD1 (6 bases). CDR1 is LNHDA, CDR2 SQIVND, per germline (reference sequence). The CDR3 contains 17 residues. V was cut by 0 bases and J by 10 bases, with 19 bases left in between. The CDR3 DNA reads as TGTGCCAGTAGTATAGAGGGGTCAACAGGGAATCGCTCACCCCTCCACTTT. It encodes CASSIEGSTGNRSPLHF.

The chain recombines TRBV29-1 with TRBJ1-1; tentative D call: TRBD1 (6 bases). Germline CDR1 reads SQVTM; CDR2 reads ANQGSEA. The V and J ends lost 7 bases and 0 bases respectively, with 12 bases between them. This CDR3 is 13 amino acids long. CDR3 coding DNA: TGCAGCGCCGGGACACCCATGAACACTGAAGCTTTCTTT. This sequence encodes CSAGTPMNTEAFF.

This clone was seen a handful of times. V usage is TRBV10-2 and J usage is TRBJ2-1; 8 nucleotides agree with TRBD2. The CDR3 consists of 16 residues. V was pared by 6 bases and J by 5 bases, with 12 bases of the junction left unmatched. CDR1 and CDR2 from the germline V gene are WSHSY and SAAADI. Here the CDR3 reads CASRAVGGGNNNEQFF. The CDR3 bases are TGCGCCAGCAGGGCCGTGGGCGGGGGGAATAACAATGAGCAGTTCTTC.

This clone appeared a single time. The chain has TRBV4-3 and TRBJ1-5; the match to TRBD1 covers 7 bases. Germline V gene data show CDR1 as LGHNA and CDR2 as YSLEER. This CDR3 contains 17 residues. J lost 5 bases, V lost 0 bases, and 10 bases had no gene match. Here the CDR3 reads CASSQDYSRGSYQPQHF. CDR3 coding DNA: TGCGCCAGCAGCCAAGACTACTCCAGGGGGTCATATCAGCCCCAGCATTTT.

J is TRBJ2-7 and V is TRBV7-9; the D gene is possibly TRBD1 (5 bases). Trimming pared 4 bases from V and 4 bases from J, leaving 14 bases between. This CDR3 contains 14 residues. Germline-derived CDR1 and CDR2 are SEHNR and FQNEAQ (reference sequence). In nucleotides, the CDR3 is TGTGCCAGCAGCTATAAAGGGGCGACTTACGAGCAGTACTTC. Its translation: CASSYKGATYEQYF.

This clone was observed a few times. V gene TRBV5-1 combines with J gene TRBJ2-1; a possible D gene is TRBD2 (6 bases). Germline V CDR1 and CDR2: SGHRS, YFSETQ. CDR3 length: 13 amino acids. V lost 4 bases and J lost 6, with 11 bases in between. The CDR3 region is CASSGGSLNEQFF. The CDR3 DNA follows: TGCGCCAGCAGCGGAGGGTCGCTCAATGAGCAGTTCTTC.

The chain employs TRBV5-1 and TRBJ1-4; 8 bases line up with TRBD1. The germline CDR1 and CDR2 sequences are SGHRS and YFSETQ. With 10 bases clipped from V and 5 bases from J, the junction kept 4 bases outside the gene matches. The CDR3 is 12 residues long. CDR3 in amino acids: CASQGENEKLFF. Written as DNA, the CDR3 is TGCGCCTCACAGGGGGAGAATGAAAAACTGTTTTTT.

This chain joins TRBV9 and TRBJ1-1; D is unresolved. The CDR3 sequence is 13 residues long. CDR1 is SGDLS and CDR2 is YYNGEE in the germline V gene. Trimming removed 4 bases from V and 5 bases from J, with 12 bases in between. CDR3 bases: TGTGCCAGCAGCCCCAGCCCGGGGACTGAAGCTTTCTTT. Its translation: CASSPSPGTEAFF.

The CDR3 DNA reads TGTGCCAGTAGTATGACGCGGGGGGACAATCAGCCCCAGCATTTT. Translation: CASSMTRGDNQPQHF. V and J are TRBV19 and TRBJ1-5; a possible D gene is TRBD1 (5 bases). The germline V gene encodes CDR1 LNHDA and CDR2 SQIVND (reference sequence). The length of the CDR3 is 15 residues. Trimming shortened V by 3 bases and J by 3 bases, and 12 bases separated the two germline ends.

The chain is built from TRBV10-1 and TRBJ1-5, with D possibly matching TRBD1 (6 bases). The ends were cut back, 4 bases at V and 9 bases at J, with 28 bases in the middle. Germline assignment: CDR1 WNHNN and CDR2 SYGVQD (reference sequence). The CDR3 loop spans 18 amino acids. CDR3: CASSGTIWTVTIRRPQHF. CDR3 nucleotide sequence: TGCGCCAGCAGTGGGACCATTTGGACAGTAACGATCAGGAGGCCCCAGCATTTT.

DNA of the CDR3: TGTGCCAGCAGCTTAGTGTGGCCAGGGGAAACAGATACGCAGTATTTT. This gives the protein CASSLVWPGETDTQYF. The chain links TRBV11-3 to TRBJ2-3; perhaps TRBD1 as D (6 bases). V shed 1 base and J shed 3 bases, with 14 bases lying between them. The CDR3 extends over 16 amino acids. Germline assignment: CDR1 SGHNT and CDR2 YENEEA.

This clone was detected once. V is TRBV2 and J is TRBJ2-7; TRBD1 aligns across 9 bases. The length of the CDR3 is 13 residues. V shed 7 bases, J shed 5 bases, and the junction held 6 bases outside the gene matches. Germline lookup yields CDR1 SNHLY and CDR2 FYNNEI. The CDR3: CASTRDREDEQYF. CDR3 nucleotides: TGTGCCAGCACTCGGGACAGGGAAGACGAGCAGTACTTC.

Details on this clone: The junction departs from the called germline gene at one end, perhaps through a read error. The chain recombines TRBV11-2 with TRBJ1-2, with TRBD1 identical over 10 bases. Germline assignment: CDR1 SGHAT and CDR2 FQNNGV. CDR3 length: 16 residues. The CDR3 sequence is CASRLGQGVLYDGYTF. The CDR3, as DNA: TGTGCCAGCAGGTTAGGACAGGGGGTACTTTATGATGGCTACACCTTC.